Presented here are 3 T cell receptor beta chains from one specimen sequenced in a study of OX40 agonist ivuxolimab in advanced cancers. Libraries came from the immunoSEQ multiplex PCR assay. TCRdb retrieved this table from immuneACCESS and kept in-frame rearrangements only. Not all clones are present; in checked studies, unresolved V genes account for under half, and no reason is known for the remainder. The sample table records some 130,000 clones; just over 90% of these occur just once. The ten largest clonotypes hold over 0.8% of the sample. Material: CD4+ or CD8+ T cells sorted from blood, obtained in a trial of the OX40 agonist ivuxolimab. The receptors come from an adult with an advanced solid tumor such as melanoma, head and neck, liver or kidney cancer.

The CDR3 coding sequence is TGTGCCAGCAGTTACTCGGGGCGGGGAGGCTACACCTTC. It translates to CASSYSGRGGYTF. The chain combines TRBV6-6 with TRBJ1-2; tentatively, D is TRBD1 (5 bases). The germline CDR1 and CDR2 sequences are MNHNY and SVGAGI (reference sequence). This CDR3 comprises 13 residues. V shed 0 bases and J shed 8 bases, with 10 bases lying between them.

This rearrangement joins TRBV7-9 to TRBJ2-3; 8 bases fit TRBD2. The CDR3 runs to 18 residues. V lost 1 base to trimming and J lost 4 bases; unmatched junction nucleotides: 13. The germline V gene has CDR1 SEHNR and CDR2 FQNEAQ (reference sequence). Here the CDR3 DNA reads TGTGCCAGCAGCTTAGGCCTCGCCTACGGGACTAGGGCAGATACGCAGTATTTT. Protein: CASSLGLAYGTRADTQYF.

As regards this clone: Other nucleotide sequences in the sample specify the same CDR3. The rearrangement links TRBV9 to TRBJ2-5; TRBD2 matches 8 bases. CDR3 size: 17 residues. The J segment lost 5 bases and the V segment lost 4 bases, leaving 16 bases of the junction unmatched. Germline loops: CDR1 SGDLS, CDR2 YYNGEE. In DNA form, the CDR3 reads TGTGCCAGCAGCAGGGGTGGCGGGGGGCGGCAGGCGGAGACCCAGTACTTC. Translating gives CASSRGGGGRQAETQYF.